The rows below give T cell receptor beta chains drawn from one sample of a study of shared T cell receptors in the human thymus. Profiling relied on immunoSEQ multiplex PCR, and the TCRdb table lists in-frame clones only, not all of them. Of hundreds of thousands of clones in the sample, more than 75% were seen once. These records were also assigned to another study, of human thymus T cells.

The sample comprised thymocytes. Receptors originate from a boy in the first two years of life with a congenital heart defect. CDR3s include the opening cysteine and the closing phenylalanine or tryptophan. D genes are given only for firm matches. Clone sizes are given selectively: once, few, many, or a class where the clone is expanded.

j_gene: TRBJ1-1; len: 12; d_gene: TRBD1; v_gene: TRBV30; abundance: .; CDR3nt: TGTGCCTGCAGCCAGGGGGGCACTGAAGCTTTCTTT; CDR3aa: CACSQGGTEAFF
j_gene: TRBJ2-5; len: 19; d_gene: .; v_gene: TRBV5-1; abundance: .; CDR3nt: TGCGCCAGCAGCTTGGGGCCTGGAACGGGGAACTACTGCCAAGAGACCCAGTACTTC; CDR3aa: CASSLGPGTGNYCQETQYF
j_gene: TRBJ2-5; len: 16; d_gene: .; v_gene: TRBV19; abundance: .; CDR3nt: TGTGCCAGTAGTATTCGCCCCTCGACAGTTTCGGAGACCCAGTACTTC; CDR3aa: CASSIRPSTVSETQYF
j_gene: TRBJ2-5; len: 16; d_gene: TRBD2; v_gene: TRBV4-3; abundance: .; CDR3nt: TGCGCCAGCAGCCAAGATGGACTAGAGGGGAAAGAGACCCAGTACTTC; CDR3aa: CASSQDGLEGKETQYF
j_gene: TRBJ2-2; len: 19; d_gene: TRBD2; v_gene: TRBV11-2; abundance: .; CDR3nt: TGTGCCAGCAGCTTATCGCCCCCGAGCGGGATATCGAACACCGGGGAGCTGTTTTTT; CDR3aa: CASSLSPPSGISNTGELFF
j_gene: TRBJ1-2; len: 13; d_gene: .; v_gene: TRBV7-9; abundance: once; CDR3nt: TGTGCCAGCCGGCCTGGGCAGGACTATGGCTACACCTTC; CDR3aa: CASRPGQDYGYTF
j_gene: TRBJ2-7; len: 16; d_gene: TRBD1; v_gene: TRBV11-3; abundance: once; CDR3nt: TGTGCCAGCAGCCTCGACAGGGGCACTAGTGGCTACGAGCAGTACTTC; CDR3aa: CASSLDRGTSGYEQYF
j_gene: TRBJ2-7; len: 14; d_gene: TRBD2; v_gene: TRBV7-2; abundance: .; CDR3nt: TGTGCCAGCAGCTTGACTAGCGGGAGCTACGAGCAGTACTTC; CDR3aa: CASSLTSGSYEQYF
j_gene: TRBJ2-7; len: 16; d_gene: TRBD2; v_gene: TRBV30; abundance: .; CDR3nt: TGTGCCTGGAGTGTACGGGTGGCTAGCGGGAGAGGCGAGCAGTACTTC; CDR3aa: CAWSVRVASGRGEQYF
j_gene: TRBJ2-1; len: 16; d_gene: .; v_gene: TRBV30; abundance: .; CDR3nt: TGTGCCTGGAGTGACCCGACAGGACACTCCTACAATGAGCAGTTCTTC; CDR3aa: CAWSDPTGHSYNEQFF
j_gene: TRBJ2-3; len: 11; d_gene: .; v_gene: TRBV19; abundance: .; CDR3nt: TGTGCCACCAGGGGAACAGATACGCAGTATTTT; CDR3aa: CATRGTDTQYF
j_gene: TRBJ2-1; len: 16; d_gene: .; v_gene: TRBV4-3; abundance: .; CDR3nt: TGCGCCAGCAGCCAAGGGCCGAACGGGACCTACAATGAGCAGTTCTTC; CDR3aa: CASSQGPNGTYNEQFF